Presented here are 21 T cell receptor beta chains from one specimen sequenced in a study of OX40 agonist ivuxolimab in advanced cancers. The receptor library was made with the immunoSEQ multiplex PCR assay. The clones in this table, taken by TCRdb from immuneACCESS, are in-frame only. Not every clone is retained; where verified, under half of the shortfall comes from an unresolved V gene, and the cause of the rest is unknown. In this sample the table shows more than 80,000 clones, around nine tenths of which occur a single time. The ten largest clones add up to about 1.6% of the sample. The specimen comprised CD4+ or CD8+ T cells sorted from blood, sampled in a trial of the OX40 agonist ivuxolimab. These receptor sequences come from an adult with an advanced solid tumor such as melanoma, head and neck, liver or kidney cancer.

This clone turned up a few times. J is TRBJ2-2 and V is TRBV15; D not certain. The CDR3 runs 14 residues. Between the trimmed V and J ends, which lost 0 bases and 4 bases, there was a span of 6 bases. Germline CDR1 LNHNV, CDR2 YYDKDF (reference sequence). In DNA form, the CDR3 reads TGTGCCACCAGCAGAGATCGCTCCACCGGGGAGCTGTTTTTT. It codes for CATSRDRSTGELFF.

This chain links TRBV7-8 with TRBJ2-3, with 7 bases lining up with TRBD1. The CDR3 runs to 16 residues. V trimming: 3 bases; J trimming: 5 bases; junction bases outside the gene matches: 11. Germline V CDR1 and CDR2: SGHVS, FQNEAQ. The CDR3 DNA reads TGTGCCAGCAGCTTGGGCCCCGGGACAGAGGAAGATACGCAGTATTTT. This translates into CASSLGPGTEEDTQYF.

The chain combines TRBV4-2 with TRBJ1-2; no definite D call. The germline gives CDR1 LGHNA, CDR2 YNFKEQ. The CDR3 loop spans 13 amino acids. Trimming took 0 bases from V and 6 from J, leaving 8 bases between them. The CDR3 sequence is CASSQETRNGYTF. DNA for the CDR3: TGTGCCAGCAGCCAAGAGACCCGCAATGGCTACACCTTC.

The rearrangement joins TRBV19 to TRBJ2-3, with 12 bases lining up with TRBD2. This CDR3 has 17 residues. Germline V gives CDR1 LNHDA, CDR2 SQIVND (reference sequence). The V and J ends lost 3 bases and 3 bases, in that order; junction bases with no gene match: 7. The CDR3: CASSIGLAGGNTDTQYF. The CDR3 DNA follows: TGTGCCAGTAGTATTGGGCTAGCGGGAGGGAATACAGATACGCAGTATTTT.

J is TRBJ2-2 and V is TRBV5-4, with D perhaps matching TRBD1 or TRBD2 (6 bases each). Germline loops: CDR1 SGHNT, CDR2 YYREEE (reference sequence). This CDR3 comprises 16 residues. Trimming shortened V by 5 bases and J by 5 bases, and 19 bases separated the two germline ends. For the CDR3, the DNA is TGTGCCAGCAGGGTGAGGTCGGGGGCTAATACCGGGGAGCTGTTTTTT. It yields the protein CASRVRSGANTGELFF.

The chain combines TRBV9 with TRBJ1-1, with D unresolved. Trimming took off 7 bases at V and 1 base at J, with 8 bases between the two ends. The CDR3 sequence is 12 residues long. Germline CDR1 reads SGDLS; CDR2 reads YYNGEE. Written as DNA, the CDR3 is TGTGCCAGCTCCCGAGGGAACACTGAAGCTTTCTTT. Residues: CASSRGNTEAFF.

This clone was counted once. The V and J genes are TRBV5-1 and TRBJ1-2; D not resolved. Trimming took off 3 bases at V and 8 bases at J, with 14 bases between the two ends. The CDR3 spans 13 residues. Germline loops: CDR1 SGHRS, CDR2 YFSETQ. The CDR3 spells CASSSRGSQGYTF. For the CDR3, the DNA is TGCGCCAGCAGCTCCCGGGGAAGCCAAGGCTACACCTTC.

Written as DNA, the CDR3 is TGCGCCAGCAGCCAAGAAGTCCTTACTAGCGGACCAGGCACAGATACGCAGTATTTT. This codes for CASSQEVLTSGPGTDTQYF. This rearrangement joins TRBV4-3 to TRBJ2-3; 8 positions agree with TRBD2. The V and J ends lost 0 bases and 1 base, in that order; junction bases with no gene match: 12. This CDR3 region has 19 residues. Germline CDR1 is LGHNA and CDR2 is YSLEER.

The chain couples TRBV7-3 to TRBJ2-3; unclear D gene. The CDR3 is 13 amino acids. Germline V gives CDR1 SGHTA, CDR2 FQGTGA. V lost 3 bases, J lost 1 base, and 5 bases lay in between. In DNA, the CDR3 is TGTGCCAGCAGCTTCCGGCGCACAGATACGCAGTATTTT. Protein product: CASSFRRTDTQYF.

The chain is built from TRBV19 and TRBJ1-5; possible D gene TRBD1, 6 bases. V lost 8 bases to trimming and J lost 1 base, with 12 bases between them. The CDR3 extends over 14 amino acids. Per germline, CDR1 LNHDA and CDR2 SQIVND (reference sequence). The CDR3 spells CASRTGISNQPQHF. The CDR3 DNA follows: TGTGCCAGTCGAACAGGGATAAGCAATCAGCCCCAGCATTTT.

J is TRBJ2-1 and V is TRBV4-1, with D perhaps assigned TRBD1 or TRBD2 (6 bases each). V was trimmed by 4 bases and J by 8 bases, leaving 18 bases between them. The CDR3 covers 15 residues. The germline gives CDR1 MGHRA, CDR2 YSYEKL. The CDR3 DNA reads as TGCGCCAGCAGCCTAACCGGGGGACAAGGCTATGAGCAGTTCTTC. Translation gives CASSLTGGQGYEQFF.

The V call is TRBV7-2, the J call TRBJ2-3; D could derive from TRBD1 or TRBD2 (5 bases each). Germline V gene lookup returns CDR1 SGHTA and CDR2 FQGNSA. The CDR3 contains 16 residues. V was cut by 4 bases and J by 0 bases, with 14 bases left in between. CDR3 DNA sequence: TGTGCCAGCAGCTCCGGGACCATTAGTAGCACAGATACGCAGTATTTT. The encoded protein is CASSSGTISSTDTQYF.

V gene TRBV6-5 combines with J gene TRBJ2-7, with D unresolved. Germline CDR1 reads MNHEY; CDR2 reads SVGAGI. The CDR3 covers 11 residues. V lost 6 bases, J lost 3 bases, and 6 bases lay in between. This CDR3 is CASSVVYEQYF. In nucleotides, the CDR3 is TGTGCCAGCAGCGTAGTCTACGAGCAGTACTTC.

The chain recombines TRBV19 with TRBJ1-2; 7 nucleotides align to TRBD1. J was trimmed by 4 bases and V by 10 bases; bases with no gene match: 9. The germline gives CDR1 LNHDA, CDR2 SQIVND (reference sequence). This CDR3 contains 13 residues. For the CDR3, the DNA is TGTGCCACATCTACAGGGGCCGGCTATGGCTACACCTTC. Residues: CATSTGAGYGYTF.

The V and J genes are TRBV2 and TRBJ1-1, with 7 bases that match TRBD1. The V gene's germline CDR1 is SNHLY and CDR2 FYNNEI. The CDR3 loop spans 14 amino acids. J gave up 0 bases and V 4 bases, and 2 bases lay outside the gene matches. The CDR3 is CASSVTGVNTEAFF. The CDR3 DNA reads as TGTGCCAGCAGTGTCACAGGGGTGAACACTGAAGCTTTCTTT.

The chain is built from TRBV7-2 and TRBJ1-2; 8 positions agree with TRBD1. This CDR3 region has 14 residues. CDR1 SGHTA and CDR2 FQGNSA come from the germline V gene. V was clipped by 1 base and J by 5 bases; unmatched bases: 3. CDR3 coding DNA: TGTGCCAGCAGCTTAGTGCAGGGGGCGTATGGCTACACCTTC. Encoded protein: CASSLVQGAYGYTF.

The V and J genes are TRBV11-2 and TRBJ2-7, with D possibly being TRBD1 (6 bases). Looked up from germline, CDR1 is SGHAT and CDR2 is FQNNGV. This CDR3 is built from 15 residues. V was clipped by 1 base and J by 5 bases, with 15 bases between them. CDR3 sequence (DNA): TGTGCCAGCAGCTTAGTTATAATACAGGGCCACGAGCAGTACTTC. It specifies CASSLVIIQGHEQYF. Full variable domain (rest looked up from reference TRBV11-2 and TRBJ2-7): EAGVAQSPRYKIIEKRQSVAFWCNPISGHATLYWYQQILGQGPKLLIQFQNNGVVDDSQLPKDRFSAERLKGVDSTLKIQPAKLEDSAVYLCASSLVIIQGHEQYFGPGTRLTVT.

The chain is built from TRBV6-6 and TRBJ1-5; 7 bases are shared with TRBD1. Germline values: CDR1 MNHNY, CDR2 SVGAGI (reference sequence). The CDR3 runs to 14 residues. Trimming at V came to 2 bases and at J to 4 bases, leaving 2 bases not matched to a gene. The CDR3 reads CASSYDRVNQPQHF. The DNA for the CDR3 is TGTGCCAGCAGTTACGACAGGGTAAATCAGCCCCAGCATTTT.

The chain joins TRBV7-3 to TRBJ2-3; 7 nucleotides align to TRBD2. Unmatched junction bases numbered 3, after V lost 1 base and J lost 2 bases. The CDR3 covers 15 residues. CDR1 and CDR2 from the germline V gene are SGHTA and FQGTGA. CDR3 residues: CASSLRGGVTDTQYF. In DNA, the CDR3 is TGTGCCAGCAGCTTAAGGGGGGGAGTCACAGATACGCAGTATTTT.

The rearrangement links TRBV18 to TRBJ2-7, with D possibly being TRBD1 (7 bases). CDR3 length: 15 amino acids. Germline lookup yields CDR1 KGHSH and CDR2 LQKENI. V shed 0 bases and J shed 1 base, with 10 bases lying between them. This CDR3 reads CASSPPSGGSYEQYF. Here the CDR3 DNA reads TGTGCCAGCTCACCACCGTCAGGGGGGTCCTACGAGCAGTACTTC. Filled out from reference TRBV18 and TRBJ2-7, the complete variable domain reads NAGVMQNPRHLVRRRGQEARLRCSPMKGHSHVYWYRQLPEEGLKFMVYLQKENIIDESGMPKERFSAEFPKEGPSILRIQQVVRGDSAAYFCASSPPSGGSYEQYFGPGTRLTVT.

The V gene is TRBV9, the J gene TRBJ2-7, with D unresolved. The CDR3 extends over 14 amino acids. The germline V and J ends were trimmed by 4 bases and 0 bases, with 11 bases remaining between them. Germline V gives CDR1 SGDLS, CDR2 YYNGEE. As DNA, the CDR3 is TGTGCCAGCAGCTCCGCAGGAGCCTCCTACGAGCAGTACTTC. Translated, it gives CASSSAGASYEQYF.